This TCR beta chain was sequenced in a study of cytomegalovirus exposure and HLA in healthy donors. Vbeta (60) and Jbeta (13) primers were used in the PCR. The table came from immunoSEQ multiplex PCR; TCRdb's copy has only in-frame clones and leaves some out. The sample has about 140,000 clones, and its top ten clones hold 2.2%. Per germline, CDR1 SGHTA and CDR2 FQGTGA. This CDR3 contains 15 residues. The ends lost 5 bases at V and 8 bases at J; junction bases unmatched: 5. Sequenced: PBMCs. The gene calls are TRBV7-3 and TRBJ2-1; TRBD2 matches at 14 bases. The sequence was collected from a woman under 30 in good health and CMV-seronegative. The CDR3 here is CASSKRTSGRYEQFF. In DNA form, the CDR3 reads TGTGCCAGCAGCAAAAGGACTAGCGGGAGGTATGAGCAGTTCTTC.